These 20 T cell receptor beta chains were all obtained from the same sample, sequenced in a study of cytomegalovirus exposure and HLA in healthy donors. The PCR used 60 Vbeta and 13 Jbeta primers. Here immunoSEQ multiplex PCR was the method, and the copy in TCRdb shows in-frame clones only, minus some. The sample contains more than 80,000 clones, about two thirds of which appear only once. What was sequenced was PBMCs. The source is a man in his fifties in good health and CMV-seronegative.

CDR3 region: CATATGNSNEQYF. The CDR3 region has the DNA TGTGCCACCGCGACAGGGAATTCAAACGAGCAGTACTTC. The chain joins TRBV7-2 to TRBJ2-7, with 7 bases lining up with TRBD1. Per the germline V gene, CDR1 is SGHTA and CDR2 is FQGNSA. This CDR3 comprises 13 residues. Losses at the gene ends were 10 bases for V and 5 bases for J; bases not matched to a gene: 11.

This clone was detected once. J is TRBJ2-7 and V is TRBV7-9; maybe TRBD1 (6 bases). The ends were cut back, 1 base at V and 2 bases at J, with 15 bases in the middle. CDR3 length equals 16 residues. Per the germline V gene, CDR1 is SEHNR and CDR2 is FQNEAQ (reference sequence). The DNA for the CDR3 is TGTGCCAGCAGCTTAGTTTGGGGGCCTCCTCCCTACGAGCAGTACTTC. Amino acids: CASSLVWGPPPYEQYF. Combining the CDR3 with reference TRBV7-9 and TRBJ2-7 gives the whole variable domain DTGVSQNPRHKITKRGQNVTFRCDPISEHNRLYWYRQTLGQGPEFLTYFQNEAQLEKSRLLSDRFSAERPKGSFSTLEIQRTEQGDSAMYLCASSLVWGPPPYEQYFGPGTRLTVT.

DNA for the CDR3: TGTGCCAGCAGCCAAGCGGGGGAGCGGGAGGGCGCGGAGACCCAGTACTTC. Its protein is CASSQAGEREGAETQYF. J is TRBJ2-5 and V is TRBV4-2, with 10 bases that match TRBD2. V was pared by 1 base and J by 5 bases, with 10 bases of the junction left unmatched. This CDR3 has 17 amino acids. Looked up from germline, CDR1 is LGHNA and CDR2 is YNFKEQ.

The chain employs TRBV6-6 and TRBJ1-5, with D perhaps matching TRBD1 (6 bases). Trimming took off 6 bases at V and 5 bases at J, with 11 bases between the two ends. The CDR3 runs to 13 residues. Germline V gene sequence: CDR1 MNHNY, CDR2 SVGAGI (reference sequence). The CDR3 DNA is TGTGCCAGCAGGAAGGACAGCCATCAGCCCCAGCATTTT. Amino acids: CASRKDSHQPQHF.

The chain carries TRBV18 and TRBJ2-5; 8 bases are a match to TRBD2. Trimming cost V 3 bases and J 5 bases; bases outside gene matches: 8. Germline assignment: CDR1 KGHSH and CDR2 LQKENI. This CDR3 region has 15 residues. The CDR3 loop is CASSPATSGGETQYF. In nucleotides, the CDR3 is TGTGCCAGCTCACCCGCGACCTCGGGGGGGGAGACCCAGTACTTC.

CDR3 sequence reads: CASSLGAGTSDREQFF. In DNA, the CDR3 is TGCGCCAGCAGCTTGGGGGCCGGGACTAGCGATCGTGAGCAGTTCTTC. This chain links TRBV5-1 with TRBJ2-1; TRBD2 aligns across 10 bases. CDR3 length equals 16 residues. V lost 0 bases, J lost 9 bases, and 9 bases stayed unmatched. Germline CDR1 reads SGHRS; CDR2 reads YFSETQ.

Only a few counts were recorded for this clone. V is TRBV6-1 and J is TRBJ1-4, with D maybe TRBD1 (5 bases). The CDR3 loop spans 13 amino acids. The germline V and J ends were trimmed by 7 bases and 8 bases, with 14 bases remaining between them. Germline loops: CDR1 MNHNS, CDR2 SASEGT. CDR3 sequence reads: CASKQGGYEKLFF. DNA of the CDR3: TGTGCCAGCAAGCAGGGCGGATACGAAAAACTGTTTTTT.

The genes are TRBV18 and TRBJ2-3; 9 bases line up with TRBD1. The CDR3 has 15 amino acids. V shed 5 bases, J shed 1 base, and the junction held 4 bases outside the gene matches. From germline, CDR1 is KGHSH and CDR2 LQKENI. The CDR3 coding sequence is TGTGCCAGCTCATCACAGGGGGCTGGCACAGATACGCAGTATTTT. It encodes CASSSQGAGTDTQYF.

This chain uses TRBV20-1 with TRBJ2-7; D might be TRBD2 (6 bases). CDR3 size: 11 residues. CDR1 and CDR2 from the germline V gene are DFQATT and SNEGSKA (reference sequence). V was shortened by 3 bases and J by 6 bases, with 9 bases between the two germline ends. In DNA form, the CDR3 reads TGCAGTGCTAGTGCGGGGATCGAGCAGTACGTC. Amino acids: CSASAGIEQYV.

The V call is TRBV28, the J call TRBJ1-5; D is unresolved. CDR1 MDHEN and CDR2 SYDVKM come from the germline V gene. V lost 6 bases and J lost 4, with 13 bases in between. CDR3 length: 14 residues. The CDR3 region has the DNA TGTGCCAGCAGCTCTCCCCTAGCGAATCAGCCCCAGCATTTT. It specifies CASSSPLANQPQHF.

The rearrangement joins TRBV28 to TRBJ1-1, with D perhaps TRBD1 (5 bases). The CDR3 is made up of 14 amino acids. Trimming pared 8 bases from V and 0 bases from J, leaving 13 bases between. Per the germline V gene, CDR1 is MDHEN and CDR2 is SYDVKM. The CDR3 here is CASQPGDLNTEAFF. The CDR3 bases are TGTGCCAGCCAACCGGGGGATTTGAACACTGAAGCTTTCTTT.

This CDR3 reads CASSDPGLGRGNEQFF. The CDR3 DNA follows: TGCGCCAGCAGCGACCCGGGACTAGGAAGGGGCAATGAGCAGTTCTTC. The J gene is TRBJ2-1, the V gene TRBV5-1; TRBD2 matches at 8 bases. In germline, CDR1 is SGHRS, CDR2 YFSETQ. V trimming: 4 bases; J trimming: 6 bases; junction bases outside the gene matches: 12. The CDR3 totals 16 residues.

V and J are TRBV7-3 and TRBJ2-1, with 13 bases identical to TRBD2. The V gene end was trimmed by 3 bases and the J gene end by 9 bases; junction bases not matched to a gene: 5. The germline CDR1 and CDR2 sequences are SGHTA and FQGTGA. This CDR3 contains 15 residues. The CDR3 DNA follows: TGTGCCAGCAGCTTCGGACTAGCGGGAGTAGGTGAGCAGTTCTTC. The encoded protein is CASSFGLAGVGEQFF.

The chain employs TRBV30 and TRBJ1-1, with a weak D call TRBD1 (6 bases). The CDR3 spans 15 residues. The V end lost 1 base, the J end lost 4 bases, and 16 bases lay between the germline ends. Germline loops: CDR1 GTSNPN, CDR2 SVGIG (reference sequence). The CDR3 loop reads CAWSDRGRGITEAFF. The DNA for the CDR3 is TGTGCCTGGAGTGATCGGGGGCGGGGGATCACTGAAGCTTTCTTT.

V is TRBV28 and J is TRBJ1-5; TRBD1 agrees at 7 bases. With 5 bases clipped from V and 6 bases from J, the junction kept 16 bases outside the gene matches. The CDR3 is 17 amino acids. Germline V gene sequence: CDR1 MDHEN, CDR2 SYDVKM. The CDR3 loop reads CASSRSGYRGLGQPQHF. CDR3 nucleotide sequence: TGTGCCAGCAGTCGATCTGGCTACAGGGGATTAGGTCAGCCCCAGCATTTT.

The chain couples TRBV30 to TRBJ2-7, with 10 nucleotides matching TRBD1. V shed 7 bases and J 3 bases; nucleotides not matched to a gene: 6. The CDR3 is made up of 13 amino acids. CDR1 and CDR2 (germline): GTSNPN, SVGIG (reference sequence). This CDR3 is CALSTGGHYEQYF. In DNA, the CDR3 is TGTGCCTTATCGACAGGGGGCCACTACGAGCAGTACTTC.

This clone was detected ten times or more. The rearrangement links TRBV7-9 to TRBJ2-5, with 8 nucleotides matching TRBD1. The CDR3 runs 14 residues. V lost 0 bases to trimming and J lost 7 bases; unmatched junction nucleotides: 4. The germline gives CDR1 SEHNR, CDR2 FQNEAQ (reference sequence). The CDR3 protein is CASSLASTGGTQYF. Here the CDR3 DNA reads TGTGCCAGCAGCTTAGCTTCTACAGGGGGGACCCAGTACTTC.

In DNA form, the CDR3 reads TGTGCCAGTAGTCACGAGGGAGGGGCCGGCATTCGCCAGCCCCAGCATTTT. Translated, it gives CASSHEGGAGIRQPQHF. The rearrangement joins TRBV19 to TRBJ1-5, with D possibly being TRBD1 (5 bases). The CDR3 contains 17 residues. Trimming pared 5 bases from V and 7 bases from J, leaving 24 bases between. The germline gives CDR1 LNHDA, CDR2 SQIVND (reference sequence).

This clone was picked up one time. The gene calls are TRBV4-2 and TRBJ1-2; 9 bases are shared with TRBD1. Per the germline V gene, CDR1 is LGHNA and CDR2 is YNFKEQ. There are 14 residues in the CDR3. The ends lost 6 bases at V and 5 bases at J; junction bases unmatched: 7. As DNA, the CDR3 is TGTGCCAGCAGAGACGGACAGGGGAGATATGGCTACACCTTC. This codes for CASRDGQGRYGYTF.

The genes are TRBV9 and TRBJ2-2; 12 nucleotides agree with TRBD2. Germline values: CDR1 SGDLS, CDR2 YYNGEE. This CDR3 comprises 17 residues. The ends lost 3 bases at V and 3 bases at J; junction bases unmatched: 6. The CDR3, as DNA: TGTGCCAGCAGCGCCGCTAGCGGGAGGGCATACACCGGGGAGCTGTTTTTT. Translation gives CASSAASGRAYTGELFF.